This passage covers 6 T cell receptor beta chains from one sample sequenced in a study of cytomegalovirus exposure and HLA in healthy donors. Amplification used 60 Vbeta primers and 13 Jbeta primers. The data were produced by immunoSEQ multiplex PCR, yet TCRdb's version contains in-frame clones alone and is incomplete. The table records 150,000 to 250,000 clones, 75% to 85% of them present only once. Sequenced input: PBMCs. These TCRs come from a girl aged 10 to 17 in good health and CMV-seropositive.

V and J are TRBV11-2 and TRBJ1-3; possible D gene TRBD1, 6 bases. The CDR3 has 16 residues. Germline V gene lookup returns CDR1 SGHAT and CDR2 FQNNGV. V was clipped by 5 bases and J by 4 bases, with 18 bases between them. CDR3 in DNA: TGTGCCAGCAGCCCCCGGGACAAAAATTCGGGAAACACCATATATTTT. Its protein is CASSPRDKNSGNTIYF.

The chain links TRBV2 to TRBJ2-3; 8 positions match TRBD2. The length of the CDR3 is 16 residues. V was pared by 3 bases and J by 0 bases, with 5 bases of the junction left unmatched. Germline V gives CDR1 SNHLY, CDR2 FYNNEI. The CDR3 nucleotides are TGTGCCAGCAGTGATCAGCGGGGGTCTAGCACAGATACGCAGTATTTT. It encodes CASSDQRGSSTDTQYF.

The CDR3, as DNA: TGTGCCAGCAGTTTACGGGAGAATCAGCCCCAGCATTTT. This gives the protein CASSLRENQPQHF. This sequence joins TRBV27 and TRBJ1-5, with D uncertain. The V gene lost 2 bases and the J gene lost 4 bases, with 6 bases spanning the gap. Germline loops: CDR1 MNHEY, CDR2 SMNVEV (reference sequence). The CDR3 has 13 residues.

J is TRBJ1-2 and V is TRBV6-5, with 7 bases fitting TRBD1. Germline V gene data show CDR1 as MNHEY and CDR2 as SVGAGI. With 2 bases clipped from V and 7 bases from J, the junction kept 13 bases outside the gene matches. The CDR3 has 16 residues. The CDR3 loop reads CASSYGVTTGRGGYTF. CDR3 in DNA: TGTGCCAGCAGTTACGGCGTCACGACAGGGAGAGGTGGCTACACCTTC.

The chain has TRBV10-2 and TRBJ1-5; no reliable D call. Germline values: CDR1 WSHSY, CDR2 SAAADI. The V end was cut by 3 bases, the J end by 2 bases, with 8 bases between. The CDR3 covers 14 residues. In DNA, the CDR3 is TGCGCCAGCAGTGATTCTAGCGGCAATCAGCCCCAGCATTTT. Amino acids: CASSDSSGNQPQHF.

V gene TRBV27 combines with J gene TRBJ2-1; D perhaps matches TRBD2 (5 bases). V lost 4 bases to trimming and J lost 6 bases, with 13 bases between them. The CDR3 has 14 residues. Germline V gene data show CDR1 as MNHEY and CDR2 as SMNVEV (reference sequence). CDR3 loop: CASSWGTSPNEQFF. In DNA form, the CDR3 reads TGTGCCAGCAGTTGGGGTACTAGTCCCAATGAGCAGTTCTTC.